Listed here are 32 T cell receptor beta chains from one sample, sequenced in a study of T cell responses to AZD1222 COVID-19 vaccine. Clones were read by immunoSEQ multiplex PCR, and TCRdb kept only the in-frame ones, dropping some. The data show some 83,000 clones, roughly 83% seen once. This specimen was peripheral blood, taken on day 0 of AZD1222 vaccination. The receptors come from an adult in good health.

This clone was recorded only once. This chain connects TRBV9 to TRBJ1-6, with D perhaps matching TRBD1 (5 bases). Per the germline V gene, CDR1 is SGDLS and CDR2 is YYNGEE. V lost 1 base and J 5 bases, leaving 7 bases between the germline ends. This CDR3 comprises 14 residues. The CDR3 sequence is CASSVLQDNSPLHF. CDR3 bases: TGTGCCAGCAGCGTACTACAGGATAATTCACCCCTCCACTTT.

The chain recombines TRBV6-2 or TRBV6-3 with TRBJ2-7; D gene ambiguous. Germline V lookup: CDR1 MNHEY, CDR2 SVGEGT. Trimming left V 5 bases short and J 2 bases short, with 7 bases between. There are 12 residues in the CDR3. The CDR3, as DNA: TGTGCCAGCAGTGAGTCTCCCTACGAGCAGTACTTC. It specifies CASSESPYEQYF.

J is TRBJ2-7 and V is TRBV6-5; D is ambiguous. The CDR3 length is 15 residues. The germline V gene has CDR1 MNHEY and CDR2 SVGAGI. V lost 0 bases to trimming and J lost 0 bases, with 9 bases between them. The CDR3 coding sequence is TGTGCCAGCAGTTACTCGTCCACGGTCTCCTACGAGCAGTACTTC. Translated: CASSYSSTVSYEQYF.

The chain has TRBV12-3 or TRBV12-4 and TRBJ2-7; D remains ambiguous. V lost 1 base and J 6 bases, leaving 10 bases between the germline ends. The CDR3 length is 13 residues. The CDR3 DNA is TGTGCCAGCAGTTTAGGGCAGGCCTTCGAGCAGTACTTC. Translating gives CASSLGQAFEQYF.

This chain uses TRBV4-1 with TRBJ2-1; TRBD2 matches 7 bases. Trimming took 1 base from V and 6 from J; bases not matched to a gene: 9. Germline lookup yields CDR1 MGHRA and CDR2 YSYEKL. CDR3 length: 16 residues. CDR3 sequence (DNA): TGCGCCAGCAGCCAAGTGGCGGGAGCCAGGATCAATGAGCAGTTCTTC. Amino acid sequence: CASSQVAGARINEQFF.

This chain joins TRBV5-1 and TRBJ2-3; the match to TRBD2 covers 7 bases. The V segment lost 2 bases and the J segment 0 bases; nucleotides outside the gene matches: 3. In germline, CDR1 is SGHRS, CDR2 YFSETQ. The CDR3 has 15 amino acids. The CDR3 loop reads CASSLLSGSTDTQYF. The DNA of the CDR3 is TGCGCCAGCAGCTTACTTAGCGGGAGCACAGATACGCAGTATTTT.

The chain is built from TRBV15 and TRBJ2-7; no reliable D call. Germline CDR1 reads LNHNV; CDR2 reads YYDKDF (reference sequence). The CDR3 runs 14 residues. With 0 bases removed from V and 2 bases from J, the gap between germline ends came to 8 bases. CDR3 in amino acids: CATSREHLPYEQYF. The CDR3 region has the DNA TGTGCCACCAGCAGAGAGCACTTACCCTACGAGCAGTACTTC.

This chain connects TRBV6-1 to TRBJ1-1; 7 bases map to TRBD1. CDR3 length equals 15 residues. Germline V lookup: CDR1 MNHNS, CDR2 SASEGT. The trim removed 3 bases at V and 0 bases at J, leaving 4 bases unmatched. As DNA, the CDR3 is TGTGCCAGCAGTGATCCAGGGGGGCTGAACACTGAAGCTTTCTTT. As protein: CASSDPGGLNTEAFF.

The chain recombines TRBV19 with TRBJ1-3; D uncertain. V was clipped by 3 bases and J by 0 bases, with 6 bases between them. Germline loops: CDR1 LNHDA, CDR2 SQIVND (reference sequence). The CDR3 spans 14 residues. CDR3 DNA: TGTGCCAGTAGTATCGGACCCTCTGGAAACACCATATATTTT. Translated, it gives CASSIGPSGNTIYF.

This chain uses TRBV18 with TRBJ1-5; tentatively, D is TRBD1 (6 bases). The CDR3 runs 14 residues. The V end lost 1 base, the J end lost 6 bases, and 10 bases lay between the germline ends. The germline V gene encodes CDR1 KGHSH and CDR2 LQKENI. CDR3 coding DNA: TGTGCCAGCTCACCACGGGCAGGGGTTCAGCCCCAGCATTTT. It codes for CASSPRAGVQPQHF.

This clone was detected once. The chain uses TRBV28 and TRBJ2-7; TRBD1 agrees at 8 bases. This CDR3 spans 16 amino acids. Losses at the gene ends were 7 bases for V and 3 bases for J; bases not matched to a gene: 14. Germline CDR1 and CDR2: MDHEN and SYDVKM. This chain's CDR3 is CASTKGRGTGVYEQYF. As DNA, the CDR3 is TGTGCCAGCACCAAGGGCAGGGGGACAGGAGTCTACGAGCAGTACTTC.

The chain links TRBV29-1 to TRBJ2-2; 7 bases agree with TRBD1. The V and J ends lost 6 bases and 2 bases, in that order; junction bases with no gene match: 3. The CDR3 runs to 13 residues. CDR1 is SQVTM and CDR2 is ANQGSEA in the germline V gene. The CDR3 loop is CSVYRGNTGELFF. The CDR3, as DNA: TGCAGCGTATACAGGGGTAACACCGGGGAGCTGTTTTTT.

The rearrangement links TRBV3-1 (or the pseudogene TRBV3-2) to TRBJ1-6, with TRBD1 identical over 8 bases. This CDR3 has 15 residues. With 3 bases clipped from V and 6 bases from J, the junction kept 4 bases outside the gene matches. The germline V gene has CDR1 LGHDT and CDR2 YNNKEL (reference sequence). CDR3 in DNA: TGTGCCAGCAGCCAGATAGGACAGGGTAATTCACCCCTCCACTTT. Protein: CASSQIGQGNSPLHF.

The CDR3 spells CASIGGAAKNIQYF. For the CDR3, the DNA is TGTGCCAGCATCGGGGGGGCGGCCAAAAACATTCAGTACTTC. The chain is built from TRBV28 and TRBJ2-4; 8 bases are a match to TRBD2. This CDR3 contains 14 residues. Germline V gene lookup returns CDR1 MDHEN and CDR2 SYDVKM. After removal of 7 bases from V and 1 base from J, the junction contained 3 bases not matched to a gene. The variable domain in full, completed from reference TRBV28 and TRBJ2-4, reads DVKVTQSSRYLVKRTGEKVFLECVQDMDHENMFWYRQDPGLGLRLIYFSYDVKMKEKGDIPEGYSVSREKKERFSLILESASTNQTSMYLCASIGGAAKNIQYFGAGTRLSVL.

In its sample, this clone was seen a few times. The J gene is TRBJ1-4, the V gene TRBV19; the D gene is possibly TRBD1 (5 bases). This CDR3 spans 21 amino acids. Germline CDR1 reads LNHDA; CDR2 reads SQIVND (reference sequence). Trimming pared 6 bases from V and 3 bases from J, leaving 32 bases between. CDR3 in DNA: TGTGCCAGTAGGCAACGAAGACACCGAGGGGACGGGGCCGAACCTAATGAAAAACTGTTTTTT. Translated, it gives CASRQRRHRGDGAEPNEKLFF.

The V gene is TRBV19, the J gene TRBJ1-6, with no clear D. Trimming pared 7 bases from V and 8 bases from J, leaving 12 bases between. CDR3 length: 13 amino acids. Per the germline V gene, CDR1 is LNHDA and CDR2 is SQIVND (reference sequence). The DNA of the CDR3 is TGTGCCAGTAACAGAGAGAAGGATTCACCCCTCCACTTT. Protein: CASNREKDSPLHF.

The chain combines TRBV10-1 with TRBJ2-7; D is undetermined. V lost 4 bases and J lost 2, with 9 bases in between. Looked up from germline, CDR1 is WNHNN and CDR2 is SYGVQD (reference sequence). This CDR3 comprises 13 residues. The CDR3 nucleotides are TGCGCCAGCAGTGCTGCAGGCCCCTACGAGCAGTACTTC. It translates to CASSAAGPYEQYF.

This clone came up once. The chain employs TRBV27 and TRBJ2-1, with 10 nucleotides matching TRBD2. This CDR3 comprises 18 residues. Per germline, CDR1 MNHEY and CDR2 SMNVEV (reference sequence). Trimming took 5 bases from V and 0 from J; bases not matched to a gene: 10. The CDR3 sequence is CASSARLAGGSSYNEQFF. The CDR3 DNA reads as TGTGCCAGCAGTGCGAGACTAGCGGGCGGGAGCTCCTACAATGAGCAGTTCTTC.

The V gene is TRBV19, the J gene TRBJ1-6, with D hard to call. Trimming cost V 4 bases and J 9 bases, with 13 bases left between them. There are 14 residues in the CDR3. The germline V gene has CDR1 LNHDA and CDR2 SQIVND (reference sequence). CDR3 bases: TGTGCCAGTAGTACTACCGGTCTGAGTTCACCCCTCCACTTT. It is translated as CASSTTGLSSPLHF.

The V and J genes are TRBV7-9 and TRBJ1-1, with D tentatively TRBD1 (6 bases). The CDR3 consists of 14 residues. The germline CDR1 and CDR2 sequences are SEHNR and FQNEAQ (reference sequence). Trimming left V 5 bases short and J 1 base short, with 11 bases between. The DNA of the CDR3 is TGTGCCAGCAGCCGAGGACAGTCGAACACTGAAGCTTTCTTT. It yields the protein CASSRGQSNTEAFF.

This chain links TRBV27 with TRBJ2-3; D remains unclear. CDR1 and CDR2 from the germline V gene are MNHEY and SMNVEV (reference sequence). CDR3 size: 15 residues. V was clipped by 3 bases and J by 4 bases, with 14 bases between them. The CDR3 sequence is CASSFNSYNADTQYF. CDR3 bases: TGTGCCAGCAGTTTCAATTCCTACAATGCAGATACGCAGTATTTT.

This clone was seen once. The V call is TRBV7-2, the J call TRBJ1-5, with 7 bases identical to TRBD1. CDR3 length equals 14 residues. The V gene end was trimmed by 3 bases and the J gene end by 5 bases; junction bases not matched to a gene: 4. Looked up from germline, CDR1 is SGHTA and CDR2 is FQGNSA. The CDR3 bases are TGTGCCAGCAGCTTCGACAGGGCTTATCAGCCCCAGCATTTT. Protein product: CASSFDRAYQPQHF.

The chain combines TRBV6-5 with TRBJ2-3, with D unresolved. The CDR3 is 13 amino acids. Germline CDR1 reads MNHEY; CDR2 reads SVGAGI. Trimming stripped 2 bases from V and 1 base from J, with 4 bases between. CDR3 DNA: TGTGCCAGCAGTTACCCCGGCACAGATACGCAGTATTTT. This encodes CASSYPGTDTQYF.

V gene TRBV7-9 combines with J gene TRBJ1-2, with unresolved D. Germline lookup yields CDR1 SEHNR and CDR2 FQNEAQ (reference sequence). This CDR3 is 13 amino acids long. Trimming removed 8 bases from V and 2 bases from J, with 12 bases in between. The CDR3 spells CASRAVDNYGYTF. The CDR3 DNA is TGTGCCAGCCGGGCCGTGGACAACTATGGCTACACCTTC.

This chain uses TRBV30 with TRBJ1-6; D not certain. The germline V and J ends were trimmed by 4 bases and 6 bases, with 16 bases remaining between them. This CDR3 comprises 15 residues. CDR1 GTSNPN and CDR2 SVGIG come from the germline V gene (reference sequence). For the CDR3, the DNA is TGTGCCTGGATTAGTGGGTTGATCGGTAATTCACCCCTCCACTTT. Its protein is CAWISGLIGNSPLHF.

The CDR3 loop is CAISQGRERGQEKLFF. The DNA for the CDR3 is TGTGCCATCAGCCAGGGACGGGAGAGAGGACAGGAAAAACTGTTTTTT. V gene TRBV10-3 combines with J gene TRBJ1-4; perhaps TRBD1 as D (6 bases). This CDR3 has 16 residues. From germline, CDR1 is ENHRY and CDR2 SYGVKD. Trimming left V 6 bases short and J 8 bases short, with 22 bases between.

The V and J genes are TRBV7-9 and TRBJ1-4; 7 nucleotides align to TRBD1. Trimming took 5 bases from V and 7 from J; bases not matched to a gene: 10. The CDR3 runs 15 residues. Germline CDR1 reads SEHNR; CDR2 reads FQNEAQ (reference sequence). As DNA, the CDR3 is TGTGCCAGCAGCGGCCGGAGGGGGCTATCTGAAAAACTGTTTTTT. This translates into CASSGRRGLSEKLFF.

This clone was picked up one time. The V call is TRBV7-6, the J call TRBJ2-7; a weak D match, TRBD2 (6 bases). The CDR3 totals 13 residues. The V end lost 1 base, the J end lost 2 bases, and 6 bases lay between the germline ends. The germline CDR1 and CDR2 sequences are SGHVS and FNYEAQ. The CDR3 DNA sequence: TGTGCCAGCAGCTTAGGGACTACCTACGAGCAGTACTTC. Protein: CASSLGTTYEQYF. Together with reference TRBV7-6 and TRBJ2-7, the CDR3 gives the full variable domain: GAGVSQSPRYKVTKRGQDVALRCDPISGHVSLYWYRQALGQGPEFLTYFNYEAQQDKSGLPNDRFSAERPEGSISTLTIQRTEQRDSAMYRCASSLGTTYEQYFGPGTRLTVT.

This clone was detected only once. The chain recombines TRBV19 with TRBJ2-6, with 14 bases matching TRBD2. CDR1 and CDR2 (germline): LNHDA, SQIVND (reference sequence). J was trimmed by 3 bases and V by 5 bases; bases with no gene match: 9. The CDR3 has 19 residues. The CDR3 DNA reads TGTGCCAGTAGTCGACCGGGACTAGCGGGAGTTGGTGGGGCCAACGTCCTGACTTTC. This sequence encodes CASSRPGLAGVGGANVLTF.

This chain joins TRBV6-5 and TRBJ2-7; D is perhaps TRBD2 (5 bases). Per the germline V gene, CDR1 is MNHEY and CDR2 is SVGAGI. CDR3 length: 13 amino acids. Trimming left V 6 bases short and J 3 bases short, with 12 bases between. The CDR3 bases are TGTGCCAGCAGAGTTCCCGGGGTCTACGAGCAGTACTTC. As protein: CASRVPGVYEQYF.

The DNA of the CDR3 is TGTGCCAGCAGCGGGGGACTAGCGGGGAACTCCTACAATGAGCAGTTCTTC. Its translation is CASSGGLAGNSYNEQFF. The rearrangement links TRBV5-4 to TRBJ2-1; 13 bases align to TRBD2. The trim removed 4 bases at V and 0 bases at J, leaving 4 bases unmatched. The CDR3 runs 17 residues. The germline gives CDR1 SGHNT, CDR2 YYREEE (reference sequence).

The V and J genes are TRBV7-2 and TRBJ2-2; D tentatively reads TRBD1 or TRBD2 (5 bases each). CDR3 length: 14 residues. Per the germline V gene, CDR1 is SGHTA and CDR2 is FQGNSA. V lost 5 bases and J 8 bases, leaving 15 bases between the germline ends. The CDR3 bases are TGTGCCAGCAGCCTAGGGACCCTAGGAGGGGAGCTGTTTTTT. Translation gives CASSLGTLGGELFF. The full variable domain, its missing parts supplied by reference TRBV7-2 and TRBJ2-2, is GAGVSQSPSNKVTEKGKDVELRCDPISGHTALYWYRQSLGQGLEFLIYFQGNSAPDKSGLPSDRFSAERTGGSVSTLTIQRTQQEDSAVYLCASSLGTLGGELFFGEGSRLTVL.